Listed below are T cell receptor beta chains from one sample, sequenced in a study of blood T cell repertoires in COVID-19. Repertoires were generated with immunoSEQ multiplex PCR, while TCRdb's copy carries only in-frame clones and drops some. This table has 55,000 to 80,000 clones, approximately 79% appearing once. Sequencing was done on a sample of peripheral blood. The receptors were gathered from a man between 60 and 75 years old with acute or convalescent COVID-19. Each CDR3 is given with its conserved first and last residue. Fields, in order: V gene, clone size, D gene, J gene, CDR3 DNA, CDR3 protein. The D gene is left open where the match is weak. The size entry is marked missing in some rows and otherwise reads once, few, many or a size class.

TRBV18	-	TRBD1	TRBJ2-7	TGTGCCAGCTCCCAGGGGGAAAGATGGGAGCAGTACTTC	CASSQGERWEQYF
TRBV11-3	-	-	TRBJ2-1	TGTGCCAGCAGCTCTAGGGGAAATTCCTACAATGAGCAGTTCTTC	CASSSRGNSYNEQFF
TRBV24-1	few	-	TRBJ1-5	TGTGCCACCAGTGACCTCGGAGAGCCGAATCAGCCCCAGCATTTT	CATSDLGEPNQPQHF
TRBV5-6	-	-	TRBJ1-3	TGTGCCAGCAGCTTAAGAGGGATCCCTGGAAACACCATATATTTT	CASSLRGIPGNTIYF
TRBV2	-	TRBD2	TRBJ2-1	TGTGCCAGCAGTGAAGCGCTTCGGGGGGAAAAACAGTTCTTC	CASSEALRGEKQFF
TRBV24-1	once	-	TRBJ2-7	TGTGCCACCAGTGGGCCCACGGGTCAAGGACTTTTCTACGAGCAGTACTTC	CATSGPTGQGLFYEQYF
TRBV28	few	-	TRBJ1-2	TGTGCCAGCCGAACTATTGGAGCTAACTATGGCTACACCTTC	CASRTIGANYGYTF
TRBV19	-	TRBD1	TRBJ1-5	TGTGCCAGTGGGACAGACTTGAACAATCAGCCCCAGCATTTT	CASGTDLNNQPQHF
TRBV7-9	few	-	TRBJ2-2	TGTGCCAGCAGCCCCGAGGAGGCGGCGAACACCGGGGAGCTGTTTTTT	CASSPEEAANTGELFF
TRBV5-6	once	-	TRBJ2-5	TGTGCCAGCAGCCCAAGCCCTACACTAAGGGAGACCCAGTACTTC	CASSPSPTLRETQYF
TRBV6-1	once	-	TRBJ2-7	TGTGCCAGCAGTGAAGTAGCCGGCGGGTACTTC	CASSEVAGGYF
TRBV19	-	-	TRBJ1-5	TGTGCCAGTAGTATTAGTCCTTATAGCAATCAGCCCCAGCATTTT	CASSISPYSNQPQHF
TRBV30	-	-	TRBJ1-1	TGTGCCTGGAGTAAAGGGGGGAACACTGAAGCTTTCTTT	CAWSKGGNTEAFF
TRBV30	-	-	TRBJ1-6	TGTGCCTGGCGACAGGATAATTCACCCCTCCACTTT	CAWRQDNSPLHF
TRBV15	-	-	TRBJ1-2	TGTGCCACCAGCAGAGATAGACAGCAGCATGGCTACACCTTC	CATSRDRQQHGYTF
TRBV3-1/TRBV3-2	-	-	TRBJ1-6	TGTGCCAGCAGCCAAGGGACAGCCGTTGGAAGACCCCTCCACTTT	CASSQGTAVGRPLHF
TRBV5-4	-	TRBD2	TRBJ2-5	TGTGCCAGCAGCAGACTGGGGGAGGGGAGTTGGTACTTC	CASSRLGEGSWYF
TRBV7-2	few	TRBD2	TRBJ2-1	TGTGCCAGCAGCGACATTAGCGGGGCCTACAATGAGCAGTTCTTC	CASSDISGAYNEQFF
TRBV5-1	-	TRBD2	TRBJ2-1	TGCGCCAGCTACTCCGGCGGGGGTACTCTCAATGAGCAGTTCTTC	CASYSGGGTLNEQFF
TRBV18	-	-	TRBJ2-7	TGTGCCAGCTCACAAACTCCCATCGAGCAGTACTTC	CASSQTPIEQYF
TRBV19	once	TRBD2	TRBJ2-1	TGTGCCAGTAGTATAGTTACGGGGGGGGCCTACAATGAGCAGTTCTTC	CASSIVTGGAYNEQFF
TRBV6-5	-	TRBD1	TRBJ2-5	TGTGCCAGCAGTCATGACAGGGGCGGGCAAGAGACCCAGTACTTC	CASSHDRGGQETQYF
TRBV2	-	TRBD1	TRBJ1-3	TGTGCCAGCAGGACAGGGATACTCTCTGGAAACACCATATATTTT	CASRTGILSGNTIYF
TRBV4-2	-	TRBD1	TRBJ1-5	TGTGCCAGCAGCCGAGGTACAGGGGTCAATCAGCCCCAGCATTTT	CASSRGTGVNQPQHF
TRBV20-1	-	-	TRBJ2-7	TGCAGTGCTTCCCCCGGGTTCGAGCAGTACTTC	CSASPGFEQYF
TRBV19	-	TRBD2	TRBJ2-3	TGTGCCAGTATCTCCGGGGGGAGGACTAGCGGGAGGGACTATACGAATAGCACAGATACGCAGTATTTT	CASISGGRTSGRDYTNSTDTQYF
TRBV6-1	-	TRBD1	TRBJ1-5	TGTGCCAGCAGTGCCCGGGACAGGGGCTTAAATCAGCCCCAGCATTTT	CASSARDRGLNQPQHF
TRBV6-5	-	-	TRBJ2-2	TGTGCCAGCAGTCGTAAAAGACAGTACGGGGAGCTGTTTTTT	CASSRKRQYGELFF
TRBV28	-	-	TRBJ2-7	TGTGCCAGCCTACCCCATAACAGCGGATCCTACGAGCAGTACTTC	CASLPHNSGSYEQYF
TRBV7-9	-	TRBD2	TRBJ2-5	TGTGCCAGCAGCTGGCACATTCTAGCGGGAGGGCCGGAGGAGGAGACCCAGTACTTC	CASSWHILAGGPEEETQYF
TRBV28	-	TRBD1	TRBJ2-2	TGTGCCAGCAGGGACAGGGGCGGCTTAATTGGGGAGCTGTTTTTT	CASRDRGGLIGELFF
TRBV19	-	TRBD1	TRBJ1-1	TGTGCCAGTAGTAGGACAGGGGTGAATATAAACACTGAAGCTTTCTTT	CASSRTGVNINTEAFF
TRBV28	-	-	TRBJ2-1	TGTGCCAGCAGTTCGCCACGCTCAGCGACGTACAATGAGCAGTTCTTC	CASSSPRSATYNEQFF